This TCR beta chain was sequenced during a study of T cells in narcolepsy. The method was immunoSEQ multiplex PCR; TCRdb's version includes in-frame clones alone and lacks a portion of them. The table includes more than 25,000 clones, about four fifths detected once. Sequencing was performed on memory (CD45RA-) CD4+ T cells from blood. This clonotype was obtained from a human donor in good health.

CDR3 in amino acids: CSVGGRGYEQFF. DNA of the CDR3: TGCAGCGTTGGGGGGAGAGGATATGAGCAGTTCTTC. The chain employs TRBV29-1 and TRBJ2-1; D may match TRBD1 or TRBD2 (5 bases each). The V end lost 4 bases, the J end lost 8 bases, and 12 bases lay between the germline ends. CDR3 size: 12 residues. Per germline, CDR1 SQVTM and CDR2 ANQGSEA.